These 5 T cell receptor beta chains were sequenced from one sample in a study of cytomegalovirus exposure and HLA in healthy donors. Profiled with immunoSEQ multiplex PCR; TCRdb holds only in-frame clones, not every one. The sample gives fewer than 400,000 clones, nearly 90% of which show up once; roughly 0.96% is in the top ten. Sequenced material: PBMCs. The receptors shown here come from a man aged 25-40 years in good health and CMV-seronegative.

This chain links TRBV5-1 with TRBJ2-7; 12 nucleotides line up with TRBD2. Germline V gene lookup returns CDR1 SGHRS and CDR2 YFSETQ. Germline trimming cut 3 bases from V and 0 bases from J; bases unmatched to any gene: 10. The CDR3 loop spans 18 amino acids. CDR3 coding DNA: TGCGCCAGCAGCTCCCCCGGGACTAGCGGGCGGAGCTCCTACGAGCAGTACTTC. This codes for CASSSPGTSGRSSYEQYF.

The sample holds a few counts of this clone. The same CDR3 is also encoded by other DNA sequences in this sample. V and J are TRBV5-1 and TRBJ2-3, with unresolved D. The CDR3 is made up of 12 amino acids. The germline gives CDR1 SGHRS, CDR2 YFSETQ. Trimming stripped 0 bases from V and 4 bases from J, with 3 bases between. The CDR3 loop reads CASSLASDTQYF. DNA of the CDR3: TGCGCCAGCAGCTTGGCCTCAGATACGCAGTATTTT.

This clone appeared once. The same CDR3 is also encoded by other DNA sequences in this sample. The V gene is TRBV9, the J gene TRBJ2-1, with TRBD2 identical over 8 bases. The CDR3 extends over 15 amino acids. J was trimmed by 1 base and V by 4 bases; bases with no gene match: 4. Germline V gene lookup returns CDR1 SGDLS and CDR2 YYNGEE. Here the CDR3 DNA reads TGTGCCAGCAGCTTCAGCGGGGGTTCCTACAATGAGCAGTTCTTC. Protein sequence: CASSFSGGSYNEQFF.

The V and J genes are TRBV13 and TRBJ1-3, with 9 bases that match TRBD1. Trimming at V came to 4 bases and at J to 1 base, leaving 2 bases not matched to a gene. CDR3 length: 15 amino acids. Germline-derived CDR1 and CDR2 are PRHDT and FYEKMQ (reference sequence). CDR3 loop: CASSSGTGSGNTIYF. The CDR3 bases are TGTGCCAGCAGCTCAGGGACAGGGTCTGGAAACACCATATATTTT.

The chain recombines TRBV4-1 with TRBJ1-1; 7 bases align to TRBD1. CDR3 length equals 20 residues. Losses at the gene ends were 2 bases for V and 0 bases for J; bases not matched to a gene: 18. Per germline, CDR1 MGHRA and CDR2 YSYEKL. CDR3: CASSQIFRQGFQSVNTEAFF. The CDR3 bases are TGCGCCAGCAGCCAAATATTCCGACAGGGATTTCAAAGTGTGAACACTGAAGCTTTCTTT.